This record concerns one TCR beta chain sequence. The antigen is unknown. A NOSPECS grade of at least 4, a Clinical Activity Score of at least 3 and duration under 3 months were recorded in ophthalmopathy patients. The data originate from a study of T cells in Graves' hyperthyroidism and ophthalmopathy. Study summary: The initial diagnosis was the point when peripheral blood was collected, ahead of any treatment.

Germline-derived CDR1 and CDR2 are MDHEN and SYDVKM. This CDR3 is 12 amino acids long. The V gene lost 6 bases and the J gene lost 5 bases, with 10 bases spanning the gap. Using RNA transcripts as the source, TCR beta CDR3 regions were amplified. HTBI primers were the set used in a first-round RT-PCR of the TCR CDR3. TCRdb independently ran MiXCR on the multiplex PCR reads; one entry per CDR3 protein. The table shows around 350,000 distinct CDR3 sequences, with about 14% occurring only once. General study findings and limits: In blood, most of the thyroid clonotypes expanded above 0.001 were also present. Before onset, ophthalmopathy was predicted by the model a median roughly 6.8 months earlier.

The sample consisted of blood. This clonotype was obtained from a woman aged 25 to 39 with Graves' ophthalmopathy. This chain connects TRBV28 to TRBJ1-1; D call uncertain. CDR3 residues: CASRRIGTEAFF. In nucleotides, the CDR3 is TGTGCCAGCAGGAGGATCGGGACTGAAGCTTTCTTT. Full variable domain (remainder filled in from reference TRBV28 and TRBJ1-1): DVKVTQSSRYLVKRTGEKVFLECVQDMDHENMFWYRQDPGLGLRLIYFSYDVKMKEKGDIPEGYSVSREKKERFSLILESASTNQTSMYLCASRRIGTEAFFGQGTRLTVV.